Shown below are 11 T cell receptor beta chains from a single sample sequenced in a study of CD8 T cells in ankylosing spondylitis. These TCRs' antigens remain unknown. Study outcomes and limitations: There was a TCR beta motif, made of several highly homologous variants, that appeared characteristic of ankylosing spondylitis blood.

TCRdb called the 5' RACE reads again in MiXCR, with one record for every CDR3 protein. In the table there are 300,000 to 400,000 distinct CDR3 sequences, around 24% of which are singletons. Sample: blood, either unsorted or a sorted T cell fraction (not recorded which). The receptor set was obtained from a male donor with ankylosing spondylitis.

The chain recombines TRBV9 with TRBJ2-7; 8 bases line up with TRBD2. CDR1 is SGDLS and CDR2 is YYNGEE in the germline V gene. The CDR3 contains 15 residues. V dropped 1 base and J dropped 3; count of bases not matched to a gene: 6. CDR3: CASSVTSGDIYEQYF. CDR3 DNA: TGTGCCAGCAGCGTAACTAGCGGAGATATCTACGAGCAGTACTTC.

The chain employs TRBV29-1 and TRBJ1-1; weak D call: TRBD1 (6 bases). This CDR3 region has 11 residues. Germline CDR1 is SQVTM and CDR2 is ANQGSEA. Between the trimmed V and J ends, which lost 4 bases and 8 bases, there was a span of 11 bases. The CDR3 protein is CSVVRGAEAFF. CDR3 DNA: TGCAGCGTTGTTCGGGGGGCGGAAGCTTTCTTT.

This chain joins TRBV24-1 and TRBJ2-5; 7 bases match TRBD1. CDR3 length equals 16 residues. Germline CDR1 and CDR2: KGHDR and SFDVKD. V shed 4 bases and J 2 bases; nucleotides not matched to a gene: 9. Written as DNA, the CDR3 is TGTGCCACCAGTGACCCCGGGACAGCCGGACAAGAGACCCAGTACTTC. Its translation: CATSDPGTAGQETQYF.

This clonotype has more than one count but fewer than ten. V and J are TRBV7-3 and TRBJ1-6; 7 nucleotides line up with TRBD1. CDR3 length equals 15 residues. CDR1 is SGHTA, CDR2 FQGTGA, per germline. V lost 2 bases to trimming and J lost 6 bases; unmatched junction nucleotides: 4. In nucleotides, the CDR3 is TGTGCCAGCAGCTTACTTAGGGGGCCTAATTCACCCCTCCACTTT. This sequence encodes CASSLLRGPNSPLHF.

The chain is built from TRBV5-1 and TRBJ2-1, with 7 positions matching TRBD2. This CDR3 is 17 amino acids long. The ends lost 0 bases at V and 5 bases at J; junction bases unmatched: 11. Germline loops: CDR1 SGHRS, CDR2 YFSETQ. CDR3 DNA: TGCGCCAGCAGCTTGGATGGCGGGAGTCTTAAGAACAATGAGCAGTTCTTC. Translated: CASSLDGGSLKNNEQFF.

The chain links TRBV7-2 to TRBJ2-1; the D gene is possibly TRBD2 (6 bases). The CDR3 is 15 amino acids. The germline V gene encodes CDR1 SGHTA and CDR2 FQGNSA. Trimming left V 3 bases short and J 7 bases short, with 16 bases between. CDR3 in amino acids: CASSFGTLAENEQFF. As DNA, the CDR3 is TGTGCCAGCAGCTTCGGGACTTTAGCGGAGAATGAGCAGTTCTTC.

This chain connects TRBV5-1 to TRBJ2-5; unclear D gene. The CDR3 loop spans 14 amino acids. The germline V and J ends were trimmed by 0 bases and 2 bases, with 8 bases remaining between them. Germline CDR1 reads SGHRS; CDR2 reads YFSETQ. Here the CDR3 reads CASSLVGSQETQYF. The DNA of the CDR3 is TGCGCCAGCAGCTTGGTTGGGTCTCAAGAGACCCAGTACTTC.

The chain uses TRBV7-2 and TRBJ1-5; D perhaps matches TRBD1 (5 bases). V lost 3 bases and J lost 4, with 10 bases in between. This CDR3 spans 14 amino acids. Germline values: CDR1 SGHTA, CDR2 FQGNSA. The CDR3: CASSLGRVNQPQHF. The CDR3, as DNA: TGTGCCAGCAGCTTGGGACGGGTAAATCAGCCCCAGCATTTT.

This clonotype was counted between two and nine times. The V gene is TRBV5-1, the J gene TRBJ1-2, with 8 bases lining up with TRBD1. This CDR3 region has 15 residues. Trimming took 2 bases from V and 6 from J; bases not matched to a gene: 9. CDR1 SGHRS and CDR2 YFSETQ come from the germline V gene. The CDR3 bases are TGCGCCAGCAGCTTAGTACCGGGACAGGCAAATGGCTACACCTTC. Amino acid sequence: CASSLVPGQANGYTF. Supplemented by reference TRBV5-1 and TRBJ1-2, the full variable domain reads KAGVTQTPRYLIKTRGQQVTLSCSPISGHRSVSWYQQTPGQGLQFLFEYFSETQRNKGNFPGRFSGRQFSNSRSEMNVSTLELGDSALYLCASSLVPGQANGYTFGSGTRLTVV.

The chain links TRBV12-3 or TRBV12-4 to TRBJ1-5, with unresolved D. CDR3 length: 16 amino acids. The ends were cut back, 0 bases at V and 1 base at J, with 10 bases in the middle. CDR3 in amino acids: CASSLARGSSNQPQHF. CDR3 coding DNA: TGTGCCAGCAGTTTAGCGCGGGGATCCAGCAATCAGCCCCAGCATTTT.

V is TRBV20-1 and J is TRBJ2-7, with 8 bases lining up with TRBD2. Germline V gives CDR1 DFQATT, CDR2 SNEGSKA (reference sequence). V was clipped by 1 base and J by 5 bases; unmatched bases: 13. This CDR3 contains 16 residues. The CDR3 loop reads CSARVTLAGKGHEQYF. In nucleotides, the CDR3 is TGCAGTGCTAGAGTGACGTTAGCGGGGAAAGGGCACGAGCAGTACTTC.